The clone carrying this T cell receptor (beta chain) was found a few times. What it recognizes is unknown. For TCR beta, libraries came from iRepertoire HTBI primers and Arm-PCR of CDR3 regions. TCRdb redid the calling of the multiplex PCR reads with MiXCR, one entry per CDR3 protein. There are around 450,000 distinct CDR3 sequences in the sample; about 15% occur only once, and approximately 15% lies in the top ten. These data are taken from a study of regulatory T cells in long-lasting Graves disease. As for the study in general: Patients newly diagnosed with Graves' had been on antithyroid drugs for under 3 months. Study findings and constraints: Repertoires from persistent disease leaned toward TRBV28, TRBJ1-2 and TRBJ2-5.

CDR3 length: 15 residues. Germline V CDR1 and CDR2: SGHTA, FQGNSA. V dropped 1 base and J dropped 7 bases, with 14 bases sitting between them. Time point reported: newly diagnosed GD, antithyroid drugs for less than 3 months. PBMC RNA served as the TCR library source. This same sample was also taken into another study, of T cells in Graves' hyperthyroidism and ophthalmopathy. That work adds: Hyperthyroidism in the patients, aged 18 to 65, was newly diagnosed and under 2 months in duration.

Sequencing used peripheral blood mononuclear cells (PBMCs), obtained at new diagnosis, from a patient treated with antithyroid drugs. The chain is built from TRBV7-2 and TRBJ2-1, with unresolved D. This sequence was found in a woman aged 25 to 39 with Graves disease. The CDR3 loop is CASSLGSRRRNEQFF. In DNA form, the CDR3 reads TGTGCCAGCAGCTTAGGTAGTCGGAGAAGGAATGAGCAGTTCTTC.